This T cell receptor (beta chain) was profiled in a study of control samples from healthy donors and cancer patients. This CDR3 contains 14 residues. Germline V gives CDR1 LNHDA, CDR2 SQIVND (reference sequence). The trim removed 5 bases at V and 7 bases at J, leaving 10 bases unmatched. Sequencing used immunoSEQ multiplex PCR; TCRdb keeps in-frame clones, though not all of them. In the table there are approximately 130,000 clones, around 87% of which are singletons. The receptor's source is a man aged 55-75 years in good health. The sample taken for sequencing was blood. V usage is TRBV19 and J usage is TRBJ2-7, with 8 bases identical to TRBD1. CDR3 sequence: CASSLAGGVGEQYF. In nucleotides, the CDR3 is TGTGCCAGTAGTCTGGCAGGGGGCGTGGGGGAGCAGTACTTC.